Below, 16 T cell receptor beta chains from the same sample are listed, as sequenced in a study of cytomegalovirus exposure and HLA in healthy donors. Primers for the PCR totalled 60 Vbeta and 13 Jbeta. Using immunoSEQ multiplex PCR, the repertoire was profiled, and TCRdb retains in-frame clones only, with some absent. The data contain approximately 140,000 clones, about 85% of them seen just once; the ten biggest clones take up about 3.5%. Sequenced input: PBMCs. The receptors originated from a human donor in good health.

The gene calls are TRBV29-1 and TRBJ2-5; a weak D match, TRBD2 (6 bases). The CDR3 totals 13 residues. V lost 7 bases to trimming and J lost 2 bases, with 14 bases between them. Germline V gene data show CDR1 as SQVTM and CDR2 as ANQGSEA. CDR3 amino acids: CSEGTSRQETQYF. As DNA, the CDR3 is TGCAGCGAGGGGACTTCTCGACAAGAGACCCAGTACTTC.

The chain recombines TRBV7-2 with TRBJ2-5, with TRBD2 identical over 9 bases. The trim removed 1 base at V and 2 bases at J, leaving 5 bases unmatched. This CDR3 contains 16 residues. Per the germline V gene, CDR1 is SGHTA and CDR2 is FQGNSA. The CDR3 here is CASSLVTSGIQETQYF. The CDR3 region has the DNA TGTGCCAGCAGCTTAGTGACTAGCGGAATACAAGAGACCCAGTACTTC.

This clone was picked up a small number of times. The chain couples TRBV6-5 to TRBJ1-5, with TRBD1 identical over 9 bases. V dropped 5 bases and J dropped 5; count of bases not matched to a gene: 4. Looked up from germline, CDR1 is MNHEY and CDR2 is SVGAGI. The CDR3 contains 14 residues. CDR3 nucleotides: TGTGCCAGCAGTACGGACAGGGGTCATCAGCCCCAGCATTTT. It yields the protein CASSTDRGHQPQHF.

A few counts support this clone. The chain joins TRBV5-1 to TRBJ1-1, with 7 nucleotides matching TRBD1. The CDR3 contains 17 residues. The junction had 10 bases not matched to a gene; V was cut back by 1 base and J by 1 base. The germline CDR1 and CDR2 sequences are SGHRS and YFSETQ. CDR3 DNA sequence: TGCGCCAGCAGCTTGTACATTTTAGGACAGGAGAACACTGAAGCTTTCTTT. It translates to CASSLYILGQENTEAFF.

The chain has TRBV29-1 and TRBJ1-4; maybe TRBD1 (6 bases). Trimming cost V 6 bases and J 6 bases, with 14 bases left between them. The CDR3 runs 13 residues. The germline V gene has CDR1 SQVTM and CDR2 ANQGSEA. DNA of the CDR3: TGCAGCGTCGAAACAGGGTTGGATGAAAAACTGTTTTTT. Encoded protein: CSVETGLDEKLFF. The variable domain in full, with the rest retrieved from reference TRBV29-1 and TRBJ1-4, is SAVISQKPSRDICQRGTSLTIQCQVDSQVTMMFWYRQQPGQSLTLIATANQGSEATYESGFVIDKFPISRPNLTFSTLTVSNMSPEDSSIYLCSVETGLDEKLFFGSGTQLSVL.

In its sample, this clone was seen a few times. This rearrangement joins TRBV6-5 to TRBJ2-4; D is undetermined. Germline assignment: CDR1 MNHEY and CDR2 SVGAGI. Trimming left V 10 bases short and J 3 bases short, with 19 bases between. The CDR3 is 15 residues long. The DNA for the CDR3 is TGTGCCAAATCGATCTATGCCCAGGTCAAAAACATTCAGTACTTC. It encodes CAKSIYAQVKNIQYF.

V and J are TRBV11-2 and TRBJ2-7; 11 bases are shared with TRBD2. Germline V CDR1 and CDR2: SGHAT, FQNNGV. The CDR3 length is 17 residues. J gave up 3 bases and V 4 bases, and 11 bases lay outside the gene matches. CDR3: CASSSRRLAGLNYEQYF. The DNA of the CDR3 is TGTGCCAGCAGCTCCCGAAGACTAGCGGGGCTGAACTACGAGCAGTACTTC.

This clone was detected once. The rearrangement uses TRBV5-5 and TRBJ1-5; TRBD1 aligns across 8 bases. V was pared by 4 bases and J by 4 bases, with 10 bases of the junction left unmatched. This CDR3 spans 16 amino acids. CDR1 and CDR2 (germline): SGHKS, YYEKEE (reference sequence). The CDR3 spells CASSEGQGRRNQPQHF. CDR3 in DNA: TGTGCCAGCAGCGAAGGACAGGGACGAAGGAATCAGCCCCAGCATTTT.

The chain couples TRBV5-1 to TRBJ2-2; 8 bases fit TRBD1. The germline gives CDR1 SGHRS, CDR2 YFSETQ. This CDR3 is built from 15 residues. V shed 1 base and J 7 bases; nucleotides not matched to a gene: 6. CDR3 protein: CASSLIGQGGGELFF. The CDR3 region has the DNA TGCGCCAGCAGCTTGATTGGACAGGGCGGCGGGGAGCTGTTTTTT. Combining the CDR3 with reference TRBV5-1 and TRBJ2-2 gives the whole variable domain KAGVTQTPRYLIKTRGQQVTLSCSPISGHRSVSWYQQTPGQGLQFLFEYFSETQRNKGNFPGRFSGRQFSNSRSEMNVSTLELGDSALYLCASSLIGQGGGELFFGEGSRLTVL.

The rearrangement uses TRBV2 and TRBJ2-1; D is possibly TRBD2 (5 bases). V was shortened by 4 bases and J by 4 bases, with 14 bases between the two germline ends. CDR3 length: 15 residues. Germline loops: CDR1 SNHLY, CDR2 FYNNEI. CDR3 sequence reads: CASSGRDRRYNEQFF. The CDR3 coding sequence is TGTGCCAGCAGTGGTCGGGATCGCCGATACAATGAGCAGTTCTTC.

The chain is built from TRBV14 and TRBJ1-1; 9 nucleotides match TRBD1. CDR1 is SGHDN and CDR2 is FVKESK in the germline V gene. CDR3 size: 16 residues. V shed 3 bases, J shed 2 bases, and the junction held 7 bases outside the gene matches. The CDR3 reads CASSHHRGQGNTEAFF. In nucleotides, the CDR3 is TGTGCCAGCAGCCACCATAGGGGACAGGGTAACACTGAAGCTTTCTTT. Supplemented by reference TRBV14 and TRBJ1-1, the full variable domain reads EAGVTQFPSHSVIEKGQTVTLRCDPISGHDNLYWYRRVMGKEIKFLLHFVKESKQDESGMPNNRFLAERTGGTYSTLKVQPAELEDSGVYFCASSHHRGQGNTEAFFGQGTRLTVV.

The rearrangement links TRBV7-6 to TRBJ2-7; perhaps TRBD1 as D (6 bases). V was pared by 5 bases and J by 2 bases, with 10 bases between. This CDR3 contains 13 residues. The V gene's germline CDR1 is SGHVS and CDR2 FNYEAQ. In DNA, the CDR3 is TGTGCCAGCAGCCGGACAGACACCTACGAGCAGTACTTC. Protein product: CASSRTDTYEQYF.

The gene calls are TRBV2 and TRBJ2-1; possibly TRBD1 for D (6 bases). Trimming removed 5 bases at V and 9 bases at J, with 20 bases between. This CDR3 is 15 amino acids long. Germline V lookup: CDR1 SNHLY, CDR2 FYNNEI. The CDR3 is CASSPGPASRGEQFF. CDR3 DNA: TGTGCCAGCAGTCCAGGGCCGGCTAGCAGGGGTGAGCAGTTCTTC.

This chain joins TRBV7-3 and TRBJ2-1; a possible D gene is TRBD2 (5 bases). The CDR3 sequence is 13 residues long. The V end lost 6 bases, the J end lost 3 bases, and 9 bases lay between the germline ends. Per germline, CDR1 SGHTA and CDR2 FQGTGA. The CDR3 DNA reads as TGTGCCAGCAGTATCGGAGGCTACAATGAGCAGTTCTTC. Encoded protein: CASSIGGYNEQFF. Looking up the rest from reference TRBV7-3 and TRBJ2-1 gives the full variable domain: GAGVSQTPSNKVTEKGKYVELRCDPISGHTALYWYRQSLGQGPEFLIYFQGTGAADDSGLPNDRFFAVRPEGSVSTLKIQRTERGDSAVYLCASSIGGYNEQFFGPGTRLTVL.

The chain combines TRBV2 with TRBJ2-2, with D perhaps TRBD2 (6 bases). Germline V CDR1 and CDR2: SNHLY, FYNNEI. The CDR3 loop spans 14 amino acids. The V gene lost 4 bases and the J gene lost 3 bases, with 9 bases spanning the gap. Here the CDR3 DNA reads TGTGCCAGCAGTGGGGGGGATCACACCGGGGAGCTGTTTTTT. Translating it yields CASSGGDHTGELFF.

This chain joins TRBV6-1 and TRBJ1-5; 8 bases are a match to TRBD1. Germline CDR1 MNHNS, CDR2 SASEGT. There are 14 residues in the CDR3. Losses at the gene ends were 1 base for V and 7 bases for J; bases not matched to a gene: 3. CDR3 in amino acids: CASSEETGAQPQHF. DNA of the CDR3: TGTGCCAGCAGTGAAGAGACAGGGGCCCAGCCCCAGCATTTT.